This entry describes one T cell receptor (beta chain). Its target is not known. The entry originates in a study of response to subunit inactivated influenza vaccine. MiXCR, applied by TCRdb to the RT-PCR reads, yields one record per CDR3 protein. The table lists about 830,000 distinct CDR3 sequences, about 18% of them singletons. Findings and limits, study-wide: The authors suggested that few new T cells are recruited per seasonal influenza vaccination.

Germline assignment: CDR1 MNHEY and CDR2 SMNVEV (reference sequence). J was trimmed by 5 bases and V by 5 bases; bases with no gene match: 11. The CDR3 totals 15 residues. The clonotype originates from a man aged 50 to 60 who received an inactivated influenza vaccine. J is TRBJ1-2 and V is TRBV27; 7 bases agree with TRBD1. The source was PBMCs from blood, collected about 5 days after vaccination. The CDR3: CASSINSGTDYGYTF. The CDR3, as DNA: TGTGCCAGCAGTATTAACTCCGGGACAGATTATGGCTACACCTTC.